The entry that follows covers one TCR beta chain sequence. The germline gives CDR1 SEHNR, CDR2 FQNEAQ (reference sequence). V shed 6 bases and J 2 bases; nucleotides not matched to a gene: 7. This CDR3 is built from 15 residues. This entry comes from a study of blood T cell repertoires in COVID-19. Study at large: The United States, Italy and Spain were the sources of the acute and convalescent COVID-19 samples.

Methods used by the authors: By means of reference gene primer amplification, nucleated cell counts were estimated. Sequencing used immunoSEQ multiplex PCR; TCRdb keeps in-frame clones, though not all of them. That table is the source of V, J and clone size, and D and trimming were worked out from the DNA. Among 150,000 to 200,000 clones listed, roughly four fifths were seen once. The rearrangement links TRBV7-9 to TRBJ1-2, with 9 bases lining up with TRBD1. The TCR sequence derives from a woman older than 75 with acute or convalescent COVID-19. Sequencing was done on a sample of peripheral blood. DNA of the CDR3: TGTGCCAGCAGTCCGGGACAGGGAAGGAACTATGGCTACACCTTC. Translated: CASSPGQGRNYGYTF.